The rows below give T cell receptor beta chains drawn from one sample of a study of cytomegalovirus exposure and HLA in healthy donors. Some clones are missing from TCRdb's copy, which holds only in-frame ones; the method was immunoSEQ multiplex PCR. The data show 150,000 to 200,000 clones, with more than 60% seen just once and about 7.7% held by the top ten. The sequenced material came from PBMCs. The origin of the receptors is a woman between 35 and 50 years old in good health and CMV-seropositive. CDR3s include the opening cysteine and the closing phenylalanine or tryptophan. Fields, in order: V gene, D gene, J gene, clone size, CDR3 DNA, CDR3 protein. The D gene is left open where the match is weak. Clone size is given for some rows only: seen once, a few or many times, or a class if the clone is expanded.

>TRBV28|.|TRBJ2-6|few
TGTGCCAGCACCCTGCGCGTGAGGGCCTCTGGGGCCAACGTCCTGACTTTC
CASTLRVRASGANVLTF
>TRBV28|TRBD2|TRBJ2-1|.
TGTGCCACCGAAACTAGCGGGAGGTCCTACAATGAGCAGTTCTTC
CATETSGRSYNEQFF
>TRBV6-5|.|TRBJ2-7|.
TGTGCCAGCAGTTACCTTCGCGAGCAGTACTTC
CASSYLREQYF
>TRBV9|TRBD1|TRBJ1-5|.
TGTGCCAGCAGCGCCGGACAGGGTGGCAATCAGCCCCAGCATTTT
CASSAGQGGNQPQHF
>TRBV10-3|TRBD1|TRBJ1-2|.
TGTGCCATCAGCGGCCGGGACAGGGTTAACTATGGCTACACCTTC
CAISGRDRVNYGYTF
>TRBV27|.|TRBJ2-2|.
TGTGCCAGCAGTTCTGCCGGGGTCACCGGGGAGCTGTTTTTT
CASSSAGVTGELFF
>TRBV7-9|.|TRBJ2-7|.
TGTTCCAGCAGCTTAGTCGGCGGTTACGAGCAGTACTTC
CSSSLVGGYEQYF
>TRBV28|TRBD2|TRBJ2-1|.
TGTGCCAGCAGTTTACCTGGGCTAGCGGGAGTCGATGAGCAGTTCTTC
CASSLPGLAGVDEQFF
>TRBV4-3|.|TRBJ2-7|.
TGCGCCAGCAGCCAAGCAGCCGGGACTTCCTACGAGCAGTACTTC
CASSQAAGTSYEQYF
>TRBV6-1|TRBD1|TRBJ1-1|.
TGTGCCAGTTTTTCGACAGGGACTTTGAACACTGAAGCTTTCTTT
CASFSTGTLNTEAFF
>TRBV4-1|.|TRBJ2-6|few
TGCGCCAGCAGCCGGGACTGGGGATCTTTCTCTGGGGCCAACGTCCTGACTTTC
CASSRDWGSFSGANVLTF
>TRBV7-9|TRBD2|TRBJ2-5|.
TGTGCCAGCAGCTTAGAAAGCGGGAGAGAGACCCAGTACTTC
CASSLESGRETQYF
>TRBV10-3|.|TRBJ1-1|.
TGTGCCATCAGTGAGTCGGGGGGGGCCGCTGAAGCTTTCTTT
CAISESGGAAEAFF
>TRBV5-1|TRBD2|TRBJ2-1|.
TGCGCCAGCAGCTTCCTAGCGGGAGGAGATAATGAGCAGTTCTTC
CASSFLAGGDNEQFF